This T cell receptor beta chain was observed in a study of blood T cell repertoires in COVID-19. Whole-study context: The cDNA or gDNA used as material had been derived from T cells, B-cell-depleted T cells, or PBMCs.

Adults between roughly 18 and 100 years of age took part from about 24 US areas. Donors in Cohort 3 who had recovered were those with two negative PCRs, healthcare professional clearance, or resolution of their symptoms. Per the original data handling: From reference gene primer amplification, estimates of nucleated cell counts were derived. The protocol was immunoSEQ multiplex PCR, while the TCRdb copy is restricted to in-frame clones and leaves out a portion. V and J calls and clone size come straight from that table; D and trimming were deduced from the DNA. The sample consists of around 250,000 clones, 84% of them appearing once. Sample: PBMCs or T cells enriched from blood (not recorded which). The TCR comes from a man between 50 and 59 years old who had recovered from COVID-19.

This CDR3 is CASSPLSGRNNEQFF. CDR3 nucleotides: TGTGCCAGCAGTCCTCTTAGCGGGAGAAACAATGAGCAGTTCTTC. The genes are TRBV28 and TRBJ2-1, with TRBD2 matching 9 bases. Germline assignment: CDR1 MDHEN and CDR2 SYDVKM. The J segment lost 5 bases and the V segment lost 5 bases, leaving 7 bases of the junction unmatched. The CDR3 is made up of 15 amino acids.